This T cell receptor beta chain was retrieved from a study of blood T cells in healthy people across ages. CDR1 is SGHTA, CDR2 FQGNSA, per germline. The CDR3 is made up of 16 amino acids. Peripheral blood from each donor was collected in a volume of 8 to 10 milliliters. In each sample, at least 6.5 million PBMCs were isolated. Study-wide points: Strong correlation existed between TCR beta diversity and naive T cell percentage. Expanded clonotype shifts may have been confounded, as the donors had an unknown CMV status.

Note on this clonotype: As yet, its antigen is unknown.

A second PCR of about 7 to 12 cycles used a sample-barcoded 5' primer and a J-beta primer mix. MiXCR, applied by TCRdb to the 5' RACE reads, yields one record per CDR3 protein. The sample holds more than 800,000 distinct CDR3 sequences, more than 25% seen once. Sequencing used blood. The TCR originated in a woman of 80 years or more in good health. The V gene is TRBV7-2, the J gene TRBJ2-7; 9 nucleotides agree with TRBD2. The last part of the DNA fits TRBJ2-5 better; the J call may be wrong. The CDR3 DNA sequence: TGTGCCAGCAGCTTAGTGGTGGCGGGGGGGCGGGAGACCCAGTACTTC. Translated: CASSLVVAGGRETQYF.